The TCR beta chain under discussion was sequenced for a study of cytomegalovirus exposure and HLA in healthy donors. This clone came up once. A multiplex PCR was run with 60 Vbeta primers and 13 Jbeta primers. Clones were sequenced by immunoSEQ multiplex PCR, and TCRdb holds only the in-frame ones, with some missing. The repertoire holds 150,000 to 200,000 clones, with around 83% as singletons. Trimming cost V 0 bases and J 2 bases, with 16 bases left between them. CDR1 is SGHVS, CDR2 FQNEAQ, per germline. The CDR3 is 17 residues long. The sample comprised PBMCs. The clonotype comes from a young man in good health and CMV-seropositive. The rearrangement joins TRBV7-8 to TRBJ1-2; D is uncertain. The DNA for the CDR3 is TGTGCCAGCAGCTTAGCTAGCCGGAGAGGCGCGAACTATGGCTACACCTTC. Translating gives CASSLASRRGANYGYTF.